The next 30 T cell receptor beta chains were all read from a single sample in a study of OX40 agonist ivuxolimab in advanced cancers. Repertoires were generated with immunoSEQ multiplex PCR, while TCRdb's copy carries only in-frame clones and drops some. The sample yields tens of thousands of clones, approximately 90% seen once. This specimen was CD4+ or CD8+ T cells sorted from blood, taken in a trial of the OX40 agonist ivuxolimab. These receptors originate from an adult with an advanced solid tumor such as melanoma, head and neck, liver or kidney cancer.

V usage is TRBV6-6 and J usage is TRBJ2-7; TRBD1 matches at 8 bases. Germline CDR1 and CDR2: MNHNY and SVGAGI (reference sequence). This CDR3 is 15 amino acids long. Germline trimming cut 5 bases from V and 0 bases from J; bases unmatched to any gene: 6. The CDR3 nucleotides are TGTGCCAGCAGTCCCGGACAGGGCGCCTCCTACGAGCAGTACTTC. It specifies CASSPGQGASYEQYF.

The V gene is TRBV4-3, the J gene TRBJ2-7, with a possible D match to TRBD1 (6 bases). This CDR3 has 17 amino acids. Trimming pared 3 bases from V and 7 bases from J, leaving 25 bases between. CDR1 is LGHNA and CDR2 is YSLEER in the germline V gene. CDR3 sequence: CASSHLKVGDTPREQYV. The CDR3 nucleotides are TGCGCCAGCAGCCACTTGAAAGTGGGGGACACCCCCCGGGAGCAGTACGTC.

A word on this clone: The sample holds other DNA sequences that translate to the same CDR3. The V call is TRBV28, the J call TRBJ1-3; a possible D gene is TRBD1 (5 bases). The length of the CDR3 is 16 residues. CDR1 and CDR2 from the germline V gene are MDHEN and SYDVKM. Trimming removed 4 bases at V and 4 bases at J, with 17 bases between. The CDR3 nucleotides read TGTGCCAGCAGTTCGGGGCTCACCTACTTAGGAAACACCATATATTTT. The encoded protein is CASSSGLTYLGNTIYF. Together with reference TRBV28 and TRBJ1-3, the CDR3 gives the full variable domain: DVKVTQSSRYLVKRTGEKVFLECVQDMDHENMFWYRQDPGLGLRLIYFSYDVKMKEKGDIPEGYSVSREKKERFSLILESASTNQTSMYLCASSSGLTYLGNTIYFGEGSWLTVV.

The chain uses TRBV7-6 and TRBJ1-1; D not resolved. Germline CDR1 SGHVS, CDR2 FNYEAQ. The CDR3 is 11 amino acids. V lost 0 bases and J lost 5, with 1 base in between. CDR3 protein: CASSLATEAFF. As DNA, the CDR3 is TGTGCCAGCAGCTTAGCAACTGAAGCTTTCTTT. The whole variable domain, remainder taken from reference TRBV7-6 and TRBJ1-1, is GAGVSQSPRYKVTKRGQDVALRCDPISGHVSLYWYRQALGQGPEFLTYFNYEAQQDKSGLPNDRFSAERPEGSISTLTIQRTEQRDSAMYRCASSLATEAFFGQGTRLTVV.

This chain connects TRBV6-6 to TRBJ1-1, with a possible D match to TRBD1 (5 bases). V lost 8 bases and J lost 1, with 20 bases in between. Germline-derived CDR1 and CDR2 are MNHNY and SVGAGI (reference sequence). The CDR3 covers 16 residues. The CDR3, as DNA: TGTGCCAGCGGGGACTATCTCCGGTTGTGGAACACTGAAGCTTTCTTT. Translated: CASGDYLRLWNTEAFF.

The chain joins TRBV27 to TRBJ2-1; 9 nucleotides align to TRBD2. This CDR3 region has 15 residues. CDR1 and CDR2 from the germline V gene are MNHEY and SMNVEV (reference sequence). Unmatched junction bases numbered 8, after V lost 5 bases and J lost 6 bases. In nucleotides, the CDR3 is TGTGCCAGCAGTACTGCGCTAGCGGGGACCAATGAGCAGTTCTTC. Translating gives CASSTALAGTNEQFF.

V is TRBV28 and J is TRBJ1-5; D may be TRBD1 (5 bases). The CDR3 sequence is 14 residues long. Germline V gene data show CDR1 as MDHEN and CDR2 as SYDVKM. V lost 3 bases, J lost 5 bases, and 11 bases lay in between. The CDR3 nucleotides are TGTGCCAGCAGTTTGGGTAGGGGCTATCAGCCCCAGCATTTT. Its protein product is CASSLGRGYQPQHF.

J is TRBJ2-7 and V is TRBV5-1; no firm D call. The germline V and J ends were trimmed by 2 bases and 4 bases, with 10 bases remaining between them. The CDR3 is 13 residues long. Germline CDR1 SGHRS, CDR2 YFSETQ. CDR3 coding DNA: TGCGCCAGCAGCTTTGACACTAAATACGAGCAGTACTTC. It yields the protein CASSFDTKYEQYF.

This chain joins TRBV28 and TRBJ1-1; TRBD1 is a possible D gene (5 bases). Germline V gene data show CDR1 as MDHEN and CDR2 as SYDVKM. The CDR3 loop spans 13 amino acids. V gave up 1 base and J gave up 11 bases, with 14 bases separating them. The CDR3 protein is CASSLSGGAVAFF. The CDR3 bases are TGTGCCAGCAGTTTATCGGGAGGGGCCGTGGCTTTCTTT.

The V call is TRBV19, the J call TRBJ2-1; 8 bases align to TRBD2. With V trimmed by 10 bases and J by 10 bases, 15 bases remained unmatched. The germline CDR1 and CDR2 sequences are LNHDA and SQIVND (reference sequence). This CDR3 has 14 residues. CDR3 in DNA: TGTGCCACAGACAGCGGGAGTTTGCCGGGGGAGCAGTTCTTC. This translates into CATDSGSLPGEQFF.

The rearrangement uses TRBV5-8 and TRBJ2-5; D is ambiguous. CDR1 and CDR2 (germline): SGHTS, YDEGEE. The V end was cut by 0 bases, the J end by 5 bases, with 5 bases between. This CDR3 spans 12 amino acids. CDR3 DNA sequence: TGTGCCAGCAGCTTGGCCTCGGAGACCCAGTACTTC. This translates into CASSLASETQYF.

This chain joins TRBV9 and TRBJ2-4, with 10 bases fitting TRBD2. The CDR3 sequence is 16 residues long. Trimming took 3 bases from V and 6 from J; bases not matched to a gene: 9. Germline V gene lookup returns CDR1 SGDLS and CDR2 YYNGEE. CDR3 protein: CASSGEREGHGNIQYF. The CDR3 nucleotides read TGTGCCAGCAGCGGGGAGCGGGAGGGCCACGGAAACATTCAGTACTTC.

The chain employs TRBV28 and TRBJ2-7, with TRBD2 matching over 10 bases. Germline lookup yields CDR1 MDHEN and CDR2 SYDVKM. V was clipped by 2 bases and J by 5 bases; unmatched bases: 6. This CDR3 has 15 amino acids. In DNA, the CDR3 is TGTGCCAGCAGTTTACTCCTAGCGGGAGTGCACGAGCAGTACTTC. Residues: CASSLLLAGVHEQYF.

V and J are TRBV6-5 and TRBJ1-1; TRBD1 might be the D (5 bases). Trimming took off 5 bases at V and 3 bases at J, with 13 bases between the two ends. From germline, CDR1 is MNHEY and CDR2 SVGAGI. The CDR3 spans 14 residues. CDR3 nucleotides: TGTGCCAGCAGTGGGACGGGACGGGACACTGAAGCTTTCTTT. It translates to CASSGTGRDTEAFF.

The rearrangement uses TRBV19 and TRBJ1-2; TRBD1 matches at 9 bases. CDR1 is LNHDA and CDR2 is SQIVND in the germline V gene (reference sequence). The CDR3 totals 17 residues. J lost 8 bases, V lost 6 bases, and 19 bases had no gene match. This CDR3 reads CASRTADRGSSLRGYTF. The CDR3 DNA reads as TGTGCCAGTAGAACCGCGGACAGGGGATCGTCCCTCAGGGGCTACACCTTC.

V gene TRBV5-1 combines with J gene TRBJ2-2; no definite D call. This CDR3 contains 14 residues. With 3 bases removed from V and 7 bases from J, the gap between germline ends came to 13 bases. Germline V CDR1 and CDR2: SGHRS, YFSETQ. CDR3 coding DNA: TGCGCCAGCAGCTGGGGATCTGGGGACGGGGAGCTGTTTTTT. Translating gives CASSWGSGDGELFF.

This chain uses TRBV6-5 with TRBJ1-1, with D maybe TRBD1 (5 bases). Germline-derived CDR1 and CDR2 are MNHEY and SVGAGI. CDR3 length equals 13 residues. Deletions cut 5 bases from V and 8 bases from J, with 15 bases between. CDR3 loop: CASSPYRISEAFF. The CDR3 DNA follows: TGTGCCAGCAGTCCTTACAGGATCTCAGAAGCTTTCTTT.

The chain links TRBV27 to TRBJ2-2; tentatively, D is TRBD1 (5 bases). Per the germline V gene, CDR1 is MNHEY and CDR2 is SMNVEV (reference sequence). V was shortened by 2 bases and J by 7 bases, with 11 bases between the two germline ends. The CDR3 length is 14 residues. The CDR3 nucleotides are TGTGCCAGCAGTTTAATGAAAACAGGCGGGGAGCTGTTTTTT. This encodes CASSLMKTGGELFF.

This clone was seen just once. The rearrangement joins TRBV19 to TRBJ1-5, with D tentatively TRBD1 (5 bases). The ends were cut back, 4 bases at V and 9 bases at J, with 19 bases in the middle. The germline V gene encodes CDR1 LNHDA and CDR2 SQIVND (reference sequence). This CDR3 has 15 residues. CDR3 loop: CASSKRLGAHPPQHF. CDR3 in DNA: TGTGCCAGTAGTAAGAGACTCGGGGCCCACCCGCCCCAGCATTTT.

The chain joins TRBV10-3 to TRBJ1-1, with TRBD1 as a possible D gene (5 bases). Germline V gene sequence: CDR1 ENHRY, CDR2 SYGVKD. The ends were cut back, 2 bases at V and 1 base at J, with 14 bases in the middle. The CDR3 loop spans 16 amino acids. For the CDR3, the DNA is TGTGCCATCAGTGAGACAGTCTCCCAGGGGAACACTGAAGCTTTCTTT. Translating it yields CAISETVSQGNTEAFF.

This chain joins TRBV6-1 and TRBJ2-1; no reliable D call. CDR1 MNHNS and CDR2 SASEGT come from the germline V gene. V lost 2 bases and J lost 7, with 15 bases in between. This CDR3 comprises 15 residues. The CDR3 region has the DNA TGTGCCAGCAGTGAAATAGTCGAGTCGTGGAATGAGCAGTTCTTC. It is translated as CASSEIVESWNEQFF.

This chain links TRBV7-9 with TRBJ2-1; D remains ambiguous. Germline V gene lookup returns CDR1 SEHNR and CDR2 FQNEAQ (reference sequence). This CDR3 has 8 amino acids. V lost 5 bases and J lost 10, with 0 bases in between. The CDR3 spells CASSEQFF. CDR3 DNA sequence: TGTGCCAGCAGCGAGCAGTTCTTC.

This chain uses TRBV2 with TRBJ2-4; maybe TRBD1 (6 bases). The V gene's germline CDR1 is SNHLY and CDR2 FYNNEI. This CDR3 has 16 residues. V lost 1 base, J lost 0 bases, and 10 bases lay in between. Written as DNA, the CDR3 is TGTGCCAGCAGTGAAGTAGGGGGTCTAGCCAAAAACATTCAGTACTTC. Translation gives CASSEVGGLAKNIQYF.

CDR3 region: CASSPRGRGHNEQFF. The CDR3 coding sequence is TGTGCCAGCAGCCCCCGGGGGAGGGGGCACAATGAGCAGTTCTTC. The gene calls are TRBV13 and TRBJ2-1; D is possibly TRBD1 or TRBD2 (7 bases each). The CDR3 covers 15 residues. The germline V gene has CDR1 PRHDT and CDR2 FYEKMQ (reference sequence). V was cut by 5 bases and J by 5 bases, with 16 bases left in between.

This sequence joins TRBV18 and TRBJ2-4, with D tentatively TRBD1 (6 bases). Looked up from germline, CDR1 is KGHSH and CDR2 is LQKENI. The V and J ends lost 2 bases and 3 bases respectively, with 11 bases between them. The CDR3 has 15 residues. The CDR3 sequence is CASSPDDRFKNIQYF. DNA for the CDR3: TGTGCCAGCTCACCAGACGACAGGTTCAAAAACATTCAGTACTTC. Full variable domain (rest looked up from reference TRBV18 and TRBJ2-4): NAGVMQNPRHLVRRRGQEARLRCSPMKGHSHVYWYRQLPEEGLKFMVYLQKENIIDESGMPKERFSAEFPKEGPSILRIQQVVRGDSAAYFCASSPDDRFKNIQYFGAGTRLSVL.

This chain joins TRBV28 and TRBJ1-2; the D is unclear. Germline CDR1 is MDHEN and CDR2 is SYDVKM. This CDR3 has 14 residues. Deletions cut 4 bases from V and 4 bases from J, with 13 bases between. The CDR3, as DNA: TGTGCCAGCAGTTGGGTCGGAAGTTTCTATGGCTACACCTTC. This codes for CASSWVGSFYGYTF.

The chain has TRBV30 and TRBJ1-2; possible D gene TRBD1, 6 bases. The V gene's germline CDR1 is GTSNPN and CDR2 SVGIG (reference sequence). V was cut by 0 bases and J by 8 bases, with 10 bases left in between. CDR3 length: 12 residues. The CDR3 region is CAWSVSGAGYTF. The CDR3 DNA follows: TGTGCCTGGAGTGTATCAGGGGCCGGCTACACCTTC. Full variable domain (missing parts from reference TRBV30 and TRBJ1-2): SQTIHQWPATLVQPVGSPLSLECTVEGTSNPNLYWYRQAAGRGLQLLFYSVGIGQISSEVPQNLSASRPQDRQFILSSKKLLLSDSGFYLCAWSVSGAGYTFGSGTRLTVV.

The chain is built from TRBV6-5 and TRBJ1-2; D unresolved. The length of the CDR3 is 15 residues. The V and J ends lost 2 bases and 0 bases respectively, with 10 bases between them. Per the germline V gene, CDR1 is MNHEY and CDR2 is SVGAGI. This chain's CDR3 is CASSYLRTANYGYTF. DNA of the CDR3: TGTGCCAGCAGTTACCTACGGACGGCTAACTATGGCTACACCTTC.

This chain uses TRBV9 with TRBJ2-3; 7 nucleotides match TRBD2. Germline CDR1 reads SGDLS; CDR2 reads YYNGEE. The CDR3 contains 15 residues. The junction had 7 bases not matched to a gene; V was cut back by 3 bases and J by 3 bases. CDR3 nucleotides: TGTGCCAGCAGCGCGGGGGGAGCGGTTACAGATACGCAGTATTTT. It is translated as CASSAGGAVTDTQYF. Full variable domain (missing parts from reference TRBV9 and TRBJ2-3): DSGVTQTPKHLITATGQRVTLRCSPRSGDLSVYWYQQSLDQGLQFLIQYYNGEERAKGNILERFSAQQFPDLHSELNLSSLELGDSALYFCASSAGGAVTDTQYFGPGTRLTVL.

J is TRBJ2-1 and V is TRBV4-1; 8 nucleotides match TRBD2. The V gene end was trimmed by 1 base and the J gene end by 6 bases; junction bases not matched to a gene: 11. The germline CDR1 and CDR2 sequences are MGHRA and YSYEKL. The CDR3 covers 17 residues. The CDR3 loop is CASSQVSTGRAPNEQFF. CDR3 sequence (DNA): TGCGCCAGCAGCCAAGTCAGTACCGGGAGGGCCCCCAATGAGCAGTTCTTC.